This T cell receptor (beta chain) was obtained from a study of cytomegalovirus exposure and HLA in healthy donors (dated by TCRdb to about 2017). Background on the whole study: According to an earlier analysis of several hundred of the donors, 200 million or so T cells yielded 117 million unique TCR beta sequences and less than 300 Gb of sequence data. In an earlier analysis of around 540 of the donors, high-throughput TCR beta sequencing was used to judge whether each TCR beta V gene segment behaved as functional or pseudogenic. The number of donors typed differed by locus, with about 620-630 for A, B, C, DRB1 and DQB1, around 500 for DQA1, some 570 for DPA1, and approximately 470 for DPB1. Both class I and class II loci were covered by HLA typing, at four-digit resolution. A later genetic analysis took genome-wide SNP genotypes for about three fifths of the roughly 700 donors and used that subset as a discovery cohort. In a later analysis, previously published TCR beta repertoires from some 640 donors were re-analyzed and high-resolution HLA genotyping was added so that TCR occurrence patterns could be studied. On average, around 240,000 unique TCR beta nucleotide sequences were sequenced per donor among 398 genotyped donors of the cohort, with roughly 18% of those sequences being non-productive. An early release that covered roughly 600 HLA-typed donors contained about 290 gigabases of sequencing data and tens of millions of unique TCR sequences. Because of strong linkage in the cohort, four or five DR-DQ haplotypes were treated as single units for association and clustering. The study aimed to test whether signatures of past pathogen exposure could be identified by cataloging public T cell receptors. All discovery cohort repertoires had been generated using a single sequencing platform. To predict cytomegalovirus infection status, the study brought together high-throughput TCR immunosequencing, statistical association of individual TCRs with disease status, and machine learning. Rather than using new phenotypic data, the later analysis identified candidate immune exposures from TCR beta sequences and from how often those sequences occurred across donors. Of the roughly 400 genotyped donors, about 84% fell in the genetic ancestry cluster associated with self-reported Caucasian donors. The study used immunosequencing to profile the T cell repertoires of approximately 630 subjects and linked those repertoires to cytomegalovirus serostatus. Besides the first cohort of roughly 700 subjects, a separate validation cohort made up of 120 different subjects was used. Donor age, sex, ethnicity and CMV serostatus were compiled together with the repertoire data. The research as a whole found: The classifier was reported to diagnose cytomegalovirus status with high specificity and sensitivity in both the original cohort and the validation cohort. Specific HLA alleles were associated with roughly 17,000 TCR beta sequences at a false discovery rate of 0.05 in a later analysis. The study gave a list of around 170 TCR beta chains associated with cytomegalovirus. In vitro tests confirmed that a few of the cytomegalovirus-associated TCR beta chains recognize cytomegalovirus antigens. Broadly in line with IMGT annotations, most TCR beta V segments showed up in productive rearrangements about 90% or about 30% of the time in an earlier analysis of 587 of the donors. Compared with the roughly 670-donor mean, donors in an Asian-associated ancestry cluster had fewer N-insertions in productive TCRs, according to a later genetic analysis. The authors suggested that the approach could potentially be generalized to other disease states and immunological phenotypes. Immune exposure information for the cohort was limited to CMV serostatus. While some public TCRs were present in many individuals, most TCR sequences turned up only very rarely across donors. Because counts were too low, about 15 rarely observed V segments, including chromosome 9 orphons, were left out of the earlier analysis of several hundred of the donors. A later analysis found that HLA-associated TCR beta chains were more clonally expanded and had lower generation probabilities than equally common non-associated chains. According to a later analysis, parvovirus B19, influenza, CMV and Epstein-Barr virus appeared linked to several top co-occurrence clusters. The presence/absence analyses assumed that sequencing depth was roughly uniform across donors, and that assumption may not be true. In a later analysis, TCR association rates were found to vary across HLA loci, with the most associated TCRs seen for DRB1 alleles and the fewest for HLA-C alleles. Because HLA typing was unavailable for some donors at each locus, only the typed subset was used in association tests. A cluster of highly shared sequence variants was judged likely to represent a technical artifact of the sequencing pipeline. Only TCR beta chains were sequenced in this cohort, and the absence of alpha or paired-chain data limited detectable features. Because the 87-base-pair reads could not distinguish some IMGT-functional V segments, including TRBV6-2 and TRBV6-3, those segments were excluded. A further reported finding was that TCR beta sequences accurately predicted the HLA-A and HLA-B alleles for most subjects in the first cohort. Linkage disequilibrium might explain the correlated functional status among segregating V segments, but an unknown experimental factor could not be excluded. When HLA alleles, especially DR and DQ, strongly co-occurred, TCR associations were difficult to assign to individual alleles. According to a later analysis, most CMV-associated TCR beta chains appeared to be HLA-restricted, and the HLA associations seemed to be driven largely by CMV exposure. In a later genetic analysis, a missense DCLRE1C variant was associated with V-gene and J-gene trimming of TCR beta chains, and the association was replicated in an independent cohort.

Inclusive of the bounding cysteine and phenylalanine, the CDR3 is 17 residues long. Solely the CDR3 DNA is kept, with 51 bases framed from the first base. CDR1 KGHSH and CDR2 LQKENI are derived from the germline V gene. Compared with germline, V lacks 3 bases and J lacks 1 base; bases without a gene match: 1. Points on this clone: The clone's antigen remains unknown. Base quality data are lacking; no much larger clone is found one base away.

Libraries were prepared through the immunoSEQ multiplex PCR assay. For the multiplex PCR, a mixture combining 60 forward primers for TCR Vbeta segments and 13 reverse primers for TCR Jbeta segments was used. The CDR3 region of rearranged TCR beta genes was amplified from genomic DNA by a multiplex PCR assay. The Illumina HiSeq System was used to sequence the amplified TCR beta libraries as 87-base-pair reads. In the authors' own workflow: A later analysis tallied around 82 million unique TCR beta chains across the 600 to 700 repertoires, and about 12 million of those chains were shared by two or more donors. Raw reads were error-corrected and collapsed into unique sequences with a nearest-neighbor algorithm that merged closely related sequences to remove PCR and sequencing errors. Alignment of CDR3 sequences to IMGT reference sequences was used to assign V, D and J gene segments. For a sequence to be retained, a match of at least six nucleotides was required to both a V gene segment and a J gene segment. Rearrangements were classified as productive when the CDR3 lacked stop codons and remained in frame with V and J, and all other rearrangements were classified as non-productive. Following IMGT convention, CDR3 was defined as the stretch from the second conserved V-encoded cysteine up to the conserved J-encoded phenylalanine. The earlier analysis of 450 to 750 of the donors excluded any sequence lacking an unambiguous match to a single V gene segment. In an earlier analysis of around 590 of the donors, a V segment was called functional when productive rearrangements were above 56.7%, and segregating when the standard deviation between donors exceeded 5%. A statistical classification framework was developed to diagnose cytomegalovirus status using the catalog of TCR beta chain sequences. In a later analysis, V and J genes were assigned by comparing TCR nucleotide sequences against IMGT/GENE-DB human TR gene sequences. In a later analysis, CDR3 sequences and most-parsimonious VDJ recombination scenarios were assigned using the TCRdist pipeline. In a later analysis, each TCR beta chain was defined by its CDR3 amino acid sequence together with its V-gene family, and reads without a unique V-gene family were excluded. As a way to deal with suspected cross-contamination and a sequencing artifact, a later analysis dropped roughly 600 nucleotide sequences that were highly shared and had low generation probability. For each public chain, a later analysis derived a clonal expansion index from normalized ranks of inferred template counts within each repertoire. A later analysis computed generation probabilities with a VDJ recombination model fitted to out-of-frame rearrangements, and checked the results against IGoR. Hypergeometric tests were used in a later analysis to score TCR-TCR, TCR-HLA and TCR-CMV co-occurrence, with a repertoire-size bias correction applied to the TCR pairs. False discovery rates were estimated in a later analysis by permuting HLA or CMV assignments 20 times. A later analysis grouped co-occurring TCRs with DBSCAN, adding TCRdist sequence similarity when clustering within HLA-allele-positive subsets. Repertoires with fewer than 30,000 or more than 120,000 public chains were left out of co-occurrence clustering, as were five repertoires with anomalous nucleotide sharing. The immuneACCESS repertoire file appears here via TCRdb, limited to in-frame rearrangements. These files lack a portion of the clones; in checked studies, under half of the deficit traces to unresolved V genes, and the cause of the others is not known. V, J and clone size reflect that table, while D and trimming were determined from the DNA. In all, the sample holds some 200,000 clones, and 80% of those were seen once. Jointly, the top ten make up under 0.75% of the sample.

In total, about 650 healthy bone marrow donors made up the cohort. All cohort members were sampled while nominally healthy, although unrecorded immune exposures were likely present. The donor tested CMV seronegative and was one of the 352 seronegative cohort members. Every donor gave a peripheral blood sample, and the peripheral blood mononuclear cells from that sample were used for TCR beta sequencing. The Qiagen DNeasy Blood Extraction Kit was used to extract genomic DNA from the blood cell samples. Recombination linked TRBV18 to TRBJ2-2, and 14 junctional nucleotides match TRBD2. This clonotype was obtained from a boy aged 5-17 years in good health and CMV-seronegative. The material sequenced was PBMCs. In nucleotide form, the sequence is TGTGCCAGCTCACCTGGGACTAGCGGGAGGAACACCGGGGAGCTGTTTTTT. Its amino acids are CASSPGTSGRNTGELFF.